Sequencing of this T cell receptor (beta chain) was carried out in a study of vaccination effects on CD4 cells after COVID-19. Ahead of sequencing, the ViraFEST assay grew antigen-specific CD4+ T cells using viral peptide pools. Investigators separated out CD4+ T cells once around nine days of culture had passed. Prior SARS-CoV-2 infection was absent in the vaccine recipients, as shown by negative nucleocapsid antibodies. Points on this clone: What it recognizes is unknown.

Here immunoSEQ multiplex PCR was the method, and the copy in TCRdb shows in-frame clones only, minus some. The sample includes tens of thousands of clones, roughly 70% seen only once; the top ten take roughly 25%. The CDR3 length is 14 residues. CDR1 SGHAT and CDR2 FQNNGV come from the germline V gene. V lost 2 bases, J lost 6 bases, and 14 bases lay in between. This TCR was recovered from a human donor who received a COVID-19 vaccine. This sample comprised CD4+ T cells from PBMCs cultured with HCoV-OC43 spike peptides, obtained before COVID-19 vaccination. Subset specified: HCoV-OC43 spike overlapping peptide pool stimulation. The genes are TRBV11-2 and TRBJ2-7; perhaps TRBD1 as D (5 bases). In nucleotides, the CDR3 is TGTGCCAGCAGCTTACAGGGTTGGGCCGGCGAGCAGTACTTC. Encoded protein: CASSLQGWAGEQYF.